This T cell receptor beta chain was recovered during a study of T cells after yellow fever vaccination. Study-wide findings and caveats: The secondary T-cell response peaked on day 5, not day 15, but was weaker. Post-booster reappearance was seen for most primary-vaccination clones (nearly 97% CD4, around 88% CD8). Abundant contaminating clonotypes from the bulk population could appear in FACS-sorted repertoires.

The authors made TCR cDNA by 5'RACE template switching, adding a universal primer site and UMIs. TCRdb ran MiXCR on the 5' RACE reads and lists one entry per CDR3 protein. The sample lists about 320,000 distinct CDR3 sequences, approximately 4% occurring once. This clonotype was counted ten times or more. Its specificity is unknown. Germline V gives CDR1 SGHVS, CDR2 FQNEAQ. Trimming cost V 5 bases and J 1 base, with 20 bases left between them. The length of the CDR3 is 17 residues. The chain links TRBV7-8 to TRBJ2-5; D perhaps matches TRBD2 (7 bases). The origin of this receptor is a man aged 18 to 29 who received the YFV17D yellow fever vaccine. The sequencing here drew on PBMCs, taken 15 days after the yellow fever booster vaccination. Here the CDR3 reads CASSDPRAGAIQETQYF. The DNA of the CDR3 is TGTGCCAGCAGCGACCCCCGGGCGGGGGCTATCCAAGAGACCCAGTACTTC.